This T cell receptor beta chain is drawn from a study of cytomegalovirus exposure and HLA in healthy donors. General study points: TCR clusters originating in the first cohort tended to co-occur in the approximately 120 validation repertoires, according to a later analysis. It was about 150 TCR beta chains that were listed as cytomegalovirus-associated.

Germline assignment: CDR1 SEHNR and CDR2 FQNEAQ (reference sequence). CDR3 length: 18 residues. The junction had 7 bases not matched to a gene; V was cut back by 5 bases and J by 0 bases. Worth noting for this clone: Antigen specificity is unknown.

Assay used: immunoSEQ multiplex PCR; TCRdb lists only in-frame clones, some missing. The sample shows around 130,000 clones, around 92% of them seen only once. The sequenced material came from PBMCs. The chain recombines TRBV7-9 with TRBJ1-6; 10 bases align to TRBD1. This TCR was sampled from a man in his thirties or forties in good health and CMV-seronegative. The CDR3 sequence is CASSRDRGRGSYNSPLHF. The CDR3 coding sequence is TGTGCCAGCAGCAGAGACAGGGGGCGCGGCTCCTATAATTCACCCCTCCACTTT.